What follows is one T cell receptor (beta chain) and its context. Its antigen is not identified. The data belong to a study of cytomegalovirus exposure and HLA in healthy donors. CDR1 and CDR2 from the germline V gene are GTSNPN and SVGIG (reference sequence). V lost 0 bases and J lost 5; bases outside the gene matches: 8. The CDR3 sequence is 15 residues long. Amplification used 60 Vbeta primers and 13 Jbeta primers. Libraries were prepared by immunoSEQ multiplex PCR; TCRdb keeps only in-frame clonotypes and omits some of them. Of some 130,000 clones listed, 80% to 85% are singletons. Broader study findings: Researchers reported from a later analysis that most CMV-associated TCR beta chains appeared HLA-restricted. Among TCR beta chains, those listed as cytomegalovirus-associated numbered more than 150.

The chain couples TRBV30 to TRBJ2-7, with TRBD1 matching 9 bases. The sequencing sample was made of PBMCs. The receptor's source is a woman aged 45-59 years in good health and CMV-seropositive. CDR3 region: CAWSVPGTGIDEQYF. Here the CDR3 DNA reads TGTGCCTGGAGTGTACCCGGGACAGGGATCGACGAGCAGTACTTC. Supplemented by reference TRBV30 and TRBJ2-7, the full variable domain reads SQTIHQWPATLVQPVGSPLSLECTVEGTSNPNLYWYRQAAGRGLQLLFYSVGIGQISSEVPQNLSASRPQDRQFILSSKKLLLSDSGFYLCAWSVPGTGIDEQYFGPGTRLTVT.